A single sample gave rise to the 19 T cell receptor beta chains below, sequenced in a study of T cell changes during pregnancy in multiple sclerosis. TCRdb's table, derived via immunoSEQ multiplex PCR, lists solely in-frame clones and lacks some. The data contain 64,000 or so clones, about 90% of them singletons. The sequencing used peripheral blood, collected in the first trimester of pregnancy. The receptors stem from a female donor with multiple sclerosis, enrolled in a pregnancy study.

CDR3 in amino acids: CASSQDRWGPGAKNIQYF. The CDR3 DNA follows: TGCGCCAGCAGCCAAGATCGTTGGGGGCCGGGAGCCAAAAACATTCAGTACTTC. The V gene is TRBV4-3, the J gene TRBJ2-4, with a tentative D call TRBD1 (6 bases). The ends were cut back, 0 bases at V and 0 bases at J, with 15 bases in the middle. From germline, CDR1 is LGHNA and CDR2 YSLEER. This CDR3 is built from 18 residues.

The CDR3 spells CASSLYRGAGELFF. CDR3 sequence (DNA): TGTGCCAGCAGCTTGTATAGAGGTGCCGGGGAGCTGTTTTTT. The V gene is TRBV5-4, the J gene TRBJ2-2, with D uncertain. Trimming pared 1 base from V and 6 bases from J, leaving 10 bases between. In germline, CDR1 is SGHNT, CDR2 YYREEE (reference sequence). This CDR3 comprises 14 residues.

The J gene is TRBJ2-2, the V gene TRBV4-3; maybe TRBD2 (5 bases). Germline V gives CDR1 LGHNA, CDR2 YSLEER. Trimming stripped 6 bases from V and 6 bases from J, with 11 bases between. This CDR3 has 13 residues. CDR3 sequence reads: CASRGSGAGELFF. CDR3 bases: TGCGCCAGCAGAGGGAGCGGCGCCGGGGAGCTGTTTTTT.

The chain carries TRBV18 and TRBJ2-7; 13 nucleotides agree with TRBD2. Germline assignment: CDR1 KGHSH and CDR2 LQKENI. The CDR3 extends over 18 amino acids. Losses at the gene ends were 0 bases for V and 2 bases for J; bases not matched to a gene: 7. CDR3: CASSPPGLAGQSTYEQYF. CDR3 nucleotides: TGTGCCAGCTCACCACCGGGACTAGCGGGACAATCCACCTACGAGCAGTACTTC.

The chain employs TRBV7-2 and TRBJ1-2; weak D call: TRBD1 (6 bases). V shed 1 base and J shed 14 bases, with 23 bases lying between them. CDR3 length: 15 amino acids. Germline CDR1 and CDR2: SGHTA and FQGNSA. CDR3 residues: CASSLVGTSPRGSTF. CDR3 nucleotide sequence: TGTGCCAGCAGCTTAGTGGGGACATCCCCTAGGGGGAGTACCTTC.

As concerns this clone: The identical CDR3 is also encoded by other nucleotide sequences in the sample. V usage is TRBV4-2 and J usage is TRBJ2-1; 7 nucleotides match TRBD2. CDR3 length equals 19 residues. V gave up 3 bases and J gave up 4 bases; unmatched junction bases: 18. The germline CDR1 and CDR2 sequences are LGHNA and YNFKEQ. CDR3 nucleotides: TGTGCCAGCAGCCAGGACTCCCCCCTGGGCGGGAGAGCTTACAATGAGCAGTTCTTC. This encodes CASSQDSPLGGRAYNEQFF.

The J gene is TRBJ2-2, the V gene TRBV19; D perhaps matches TRBD1 (6 bases). The germline V gene encodes CDR1 LNHDA and CDR2 SQIVND (reference sequence). Trimming cost V 7 bases and J 0 bases, with 12 bases left between them. This CDR3 spans 15 amino acids. The CDR3 is CASKWGQSNTGELFF. The CDR3 nucleotides read TGTGCCAGTAAGTGGGGACAATCGAACACCGGGGAGCTGTTTTTT. The full variable domain, its missing parts supplied by reference TRBV19 and TRBJ2-2, is DGGITQSPKYLFRKEGQNVTLSCEQNLNHDAMYWYRQDPGQGLRLIYYSQIVNDFQKGDIAEGYSVSREKKESFPLTVTSAQKNPTAFYLCASKWGQSNTGELFFGEGSRLTVL.

This clone was observed a single time. The chain has TRBV2 and TRBJ2-3; D gene ambiguous. CDR1 and CDR2 (germline): SNHLY, FYNNEI. CDR3 length: 16 residues. V lost 4 bases to trimming and J lost 0 bases, with 14 bases between them. The CDR3 DNA reads as TGTGCCAGCAGTGCGCATCAGGCAGCTAGCACAGATACGCAGTATTTT. It specifies CASSAHQAASTDTQYF.

The rearrangement joins TRBV29-1 to TRBJ2-3, with TRBD1 as a possible D gene (6 bases). The V end was cut by 3 bases, the J end by 4 bases, with 8 bases between. CDR3 length: 12 residues. Germline-derived CDR1 and CDR2 are SQVTM and ANQGSEA. CDR3 in DNA: TGCAGCGTTGATCCAGGGGCAGATACGCAGTATTTT. This sequence encodes CSVDPGADTQYF.

This chain links TRBV11-1 with TRBJ2-5; D ambiguous. The CDR3 consists of 13 residues. Germline V gene data show CDR1 as SGHAT and CDR2 as FQDESV (reference sequence). Trimming pared 1 base from V and 2 bases from J, leaving 5 bases between. The CDR3 protein is CASSLGLQETQYF. CDR3 DNA sequence: TGTGCCAGCAGCTTAGGACTTCAAGAGACCCAGTACTTC.

The gene calls are TRBV7-9 and TRBJ2-7, with unresolved D. Per the germline V gene, CDR1 is SEHNR and CDR2 is FQNEAQ (reference sequence). Trimming took off 1 base at V and 1 base at J, with 11 bases between the two ends. The CDR3 covers 15 residues. The DNA of the CDR3 is TGTGCCAGCAGCTTAGATTCAGGTCGATCCTACGAGCAGTACTTC. Its protein product is CASSLDSGRSYEQYF.

The V call is TRBV6-6, the J call TRBJ1-1, with D possibly being TRBD1 (6 bases). Trimming cost V 2 bases and J 8 bases, with 9 bases left between them. Looked up from germline, CDR1 is MNHNY and CDR2 is SVGAGI (reference sequence). This CDR3 has 12 amino acids. In DNA form, the CDR3 reads TGTGCCAGCAGTTACGGGACACGAGAAGCTTTCTTT. This translates into CASSYGTREAFF.

The chain employs TRBV7-9 and TRBJ2-7; D is ambiguous. With 5 bases removed from V and 3 bases from J, the gap between germline ends came to 5 bases. The germline gives CDR1 SEHNR, CDR2 FQNEAQ (reference sequence). The CDR3 loop spans 11 amino acids. CDR3 coding DNA: TGTGCCAGCAGCACCTACTACGAGCAGTACTTC. Translated: CASSTYYEQYF.

V is TRBV28 and J is TRBJ2-7; D remains unclear. V lost 2 bases to trimming and J lost 5 bases, with 4 bases between them. This CDR3 region has 11 residues. CDR1 and CDR2 from the germline V gene are MDHEN and SYDVKM. CDR3 amino acids: CASSLTHEQYF. The CDR3 DNA reads TGTGCCAGCAGTTTAACACACGAGCAGTACTTC. Filled out from reference TRBV28 and TRBJ2-7, the complete variable domain reads DVKVTQSSRYLVKRTGEKVFLECVQDMDHENMFWYRQDPGLGLRLIYFSYDVKMKEKGDIPEGYSVSREKKERFSLILESASTNQTSMYLCASSLTHEQYFGPGTRLTVT.

This chain joins TRBV7-9 and TRBJ2-7, with 9 bases fitting TRBD1. V was clipped by 5 bases and J by 3 bases; unmatched bases: 5. The CDR3 covers 14 residues. Germline CDR1 reads SEHNR; CDR2 reads FQNEAQ (reference sequence). The CDR3, as DNA: TGTGCCAGCAGCAAGGGACAGGGAAACTACGAGCAGTACTTC. Amino acids: CASSKGQGNYEQYF.

The chain employs TRBV4-2 and TRBJ2-7; 9 bases map to TRBD2. Trimming cost V 0 bases and J 4 bases; bases outside gene matches: 7. The V gene's germline CDR1 is LGHNA and CDR2 YNFKEQ. The CDR3 has 16 amino acids. This CDR3 is CASSQENLAGPYEQYF. The CDR3 DNA reads TGTGCCAGCAGCCAAGAAAACCTAGCGGGACCATACGAGCAGTACTTC.

The rearrangement uses TRBV28 and TRBJ1-5; TRBD1 agrees at 9 bases. Trimming took 7 bases from V and 0 from J; bases not matched to a gene: 10. CDR1 and CDR2 (germline): MDHEN, SYDVKM. The CDR3 contains 17 residues. Here the CDR3 reads CASTRGDRVLSNQPQHF. In DNA, the CDR3 is TGTGCCAGCACTCGCGGGGACAGGGTCCTTAGCAATCAGCCCCAGCATTTT. Using reference TRBV28 and TRBJ1-5 for the parts outside the CDR3, the full variable domain is DVKVTQSSRYLVKRTGEKVFLECVQDMDHENMFWYRQDPGLGLRLIYFSYDVKMKEKGDIPEGYSVSREKKERFSLILESASTNQTSMYLCASTRGDRVLSNQPQHFGDGTRLSIL.

This chain links TRBV5-5 with TRBJ2-7; D is undetermined. The CDR3 covers 16 residues. Germline lookup yields CDR1 SGHKS and CDR2 YYEKEE (reference sequence). Trimming took 1 base from V and 7 from J, leaving 21 bases between them. Here the CDR3 reads CASSLLSQNPPEEQYF. The CDR3 DNA reads as TGTGCCAGCAGCTTGCTTTCCCAGAACCCCCCGGAGGAGCAGTACTTC.

J is TRBJ2-1 and V is TRBV11-3, with D perhaps TRBD2 (5 bases). Germline CDR1 SGHNT, CDR2 YENEEA. The V and J ends lost 3 bases and 6 bases respectively, with 9 bases between them. CDR3 size: 13 residues. The DNA for the CDR3 is TGTGCCAGCAGCTTTTTGAGGGTCAATGAGCAGTTCTTC. Protein: CASSFLRVNEQFF.